The 8 T cell receptor beta chains presented below share a single source sample, sequenced in a study of blood T cells in healthy people across ages. A second PCR, run for roughly 7 to 11 cycles, used a sample-barcoded 5' primer plus a J-beta primer mix. TCRdb itself ran the 5' RACE reads through MiXCR, one entry per CDR3 protein. This sample has just under 900,000 distinct CDR3 sequences, with under 35% found just once. Sequencing was performed on blood. All receptors come from a woman aged 80 or over in good health.

This clonotype has a handful of counts. The chain is built from TRBV29-1 and TRBJ1-1, with no clear D. This CDR3 has 13 amino acids. The germline V gene encodes CDR1 SQVTM and CDR2 ANQGSEA. V was shortened by 6 bases and J by 1 base, with 12 bases between the two germline ends. The CDR3 spells CSVVWTGNTEAFF. CDR3 sequence (DNA): TGCAGCGTGGTCTGGACGGGGAACACTGAAGCTTTCTTT.

This clonotype was observed many times. The chain couples TRBV5-1 to TRBJ1-5; 10 bases agree with TRBD1. V shed 0 bases, J shed 7 bases, and the junction held 4 bases outside the gene matches. The CDR3 covers 15 residues. Germline V gives CDR1 SGHRS, CDR2 YFSETQ. CDR3 DNA: TGCGCCAGCAGCTTGGACGGGACAGGGGTCCAGCCCCAGCATTTT. This translates into CASSLDGTGVQPQHF.

The chain is built from TRBV7-3 and TRBJ2-3; the match to TRBD2 covers 7 bases. The length of the CDR3 is 15 residues. CDR1 and CDR2 (germline): SGHTA, FQGTGA. V lost 3 bases to trimming and J lost 2 bases; unmatched junction nucleotides: 5. The CDR3 DNA is TGTGCCAGCAGCTTGTCTAGCGGATACACAGATACGCAGTATTTT. Amino acid sequence: CASSLSSGYTDTQYF. Variable domain in full (rest from reference TRBV7-3 and TRBJ2-3): GAGVSQTPSNKVTEKGKYVELRCDPISGHTALYWYRQSLGQGPEFLIYFQGTGAADDSGLPNDRFFAVRPEGSVSTLKIQRTERGDSAVYLCASSLSSGYTDTQYFGPGTRLTVL.

This clonotype was seen ten or more times. The gene calls are TRBV4-3 and TRBJ2-3; the D is unclear. The V end lost 4 bases, the J end lost 0 bases, and 8 bases lay between the germline ends. Germline CDR1 and CDR2: LGHNA and YSLEER. The CDR3 covers 14 residues. The CDR3 region is CASSPWSSTDTQYF. The CDR3 DNA reads TGCGCCAGCAGCCCCTGGTCTAGCACAGATACGCAGTATTTT.

The sample holds many counts of this clonotype. This clone may be a read error of a much larger clone one base away. This sequence joins TRBV29-1 and TRBJ1-4; D is uncertain. The CDR3 runs to 14 residues. The germline gives CDR1 SQVTM, CDR2 ANQGSEA. In nucleotides, the CDR3 is TGCAGCGTGAGGCTCCAGTGGGCGGATGGGAAACGGTTTTTT. This encodes CSVRLQWADGKRFF.

The V call is TRBV6-5, the J call TRBJ1-4; 9 bases are a match to TRBD1. Unmatched junction bases numbered 5, after V lost 1 base and J lost 8 bases. The CDR3 has 15 residues. Looked up from germline, CDR1 is MNHEY and CDR2 is SVGAGI. The CDR3 is CASSYYRDRDEKLFF. The CDR3 nucleotides read TGTGCCAGCAGTTACTACCGGGACAGGGACGAAAAACTGTTTTTT.

This sequence joins TRBV29-1 and TRBJ2-3; 8 bases line up with TRBD1. The CDR3 covers 14 residues. Germline lookup yields CDR1 SQVTM and CDR2 ANQGSEA. The J segment lost 3 bases and the V segment lost 2 bases, leaving 4 bases of the junction unmatched. In DNA form, the CDR3 reads TGCAGCGTTGAATCGACAGGGGAAACAGATACGCAGTATTTT. Translation: CSVESTGETDTQYF.

This clonotype has at least ten counts. The genes are TRBV11-2 and TRBJ2-1, with 11 bases matching TRBD2. This CDR3 is 15 amino acids long. J gave up 10 bases and V 1 base, and 6 bases lay outside the gene matches. Looked up from germline, CDR1 is SGHAT and CDR2 is FQNNGV. The CDR3 protein is CASSLVSGGESEQFF. CDR3 nucleotide sequence: TGTGCCAGCAGCTTAGTTAGCGGGGGGGAAAGCGAGCAGTTCTTC.